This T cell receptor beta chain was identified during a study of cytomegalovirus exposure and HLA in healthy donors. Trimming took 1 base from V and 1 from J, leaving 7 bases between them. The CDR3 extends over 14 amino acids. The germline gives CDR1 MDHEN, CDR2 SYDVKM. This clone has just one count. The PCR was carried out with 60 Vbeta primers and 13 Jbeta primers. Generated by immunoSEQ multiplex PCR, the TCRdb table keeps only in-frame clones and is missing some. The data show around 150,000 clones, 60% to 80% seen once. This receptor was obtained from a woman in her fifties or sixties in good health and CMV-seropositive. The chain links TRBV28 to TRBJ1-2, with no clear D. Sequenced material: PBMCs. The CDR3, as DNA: TGTGCCAGCAGTTTATTCGGCGGTAACTATGGCTACACCTTC. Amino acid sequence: CASSLFGGNYGYTF.